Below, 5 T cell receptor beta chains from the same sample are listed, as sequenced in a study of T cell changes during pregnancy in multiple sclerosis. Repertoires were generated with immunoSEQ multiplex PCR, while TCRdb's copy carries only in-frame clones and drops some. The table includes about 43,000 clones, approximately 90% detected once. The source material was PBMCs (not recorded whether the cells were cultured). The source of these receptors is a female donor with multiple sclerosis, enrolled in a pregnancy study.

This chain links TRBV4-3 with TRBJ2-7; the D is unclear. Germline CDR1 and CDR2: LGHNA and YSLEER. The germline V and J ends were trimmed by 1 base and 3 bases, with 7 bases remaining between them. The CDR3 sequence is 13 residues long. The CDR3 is CASSQAWGYEQYF. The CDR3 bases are TGCGCCAGCAGCCAAGCGTGGGGCTACGAGCAGTACTTC.

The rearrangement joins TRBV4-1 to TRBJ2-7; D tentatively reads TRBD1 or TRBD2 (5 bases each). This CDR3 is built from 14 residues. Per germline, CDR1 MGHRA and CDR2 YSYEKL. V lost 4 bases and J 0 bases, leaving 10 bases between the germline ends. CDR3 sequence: CASSRDGNSYEQYF. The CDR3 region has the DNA TGCGCCAGCAGCCGGGACGGAAACTCCTACGAGCAGTACTTC.

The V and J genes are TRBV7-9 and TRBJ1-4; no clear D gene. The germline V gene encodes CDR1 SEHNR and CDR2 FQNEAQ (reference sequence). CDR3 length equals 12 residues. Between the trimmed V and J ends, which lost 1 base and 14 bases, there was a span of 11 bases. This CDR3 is CASSLGGPRLFF. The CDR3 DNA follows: TGTGCCAGCAGCTTAGGTGGCCCCAGGCTGTTTTTT.

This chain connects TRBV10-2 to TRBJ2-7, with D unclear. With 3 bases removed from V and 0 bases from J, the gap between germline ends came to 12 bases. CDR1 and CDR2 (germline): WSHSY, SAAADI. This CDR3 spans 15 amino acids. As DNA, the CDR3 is TGCGCCAGCAGTGACTTCGGAACGAACTCCTACGAGCAGTACTTC. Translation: CASSDFGTNSYEQYF.

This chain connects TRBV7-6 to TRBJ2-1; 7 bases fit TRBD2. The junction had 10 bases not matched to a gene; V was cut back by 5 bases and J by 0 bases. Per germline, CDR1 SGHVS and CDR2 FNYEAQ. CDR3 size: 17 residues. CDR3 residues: CASSPFALASSYNEQFF. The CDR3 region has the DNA TGTGCCAGCAGCCCCTTTGCACTAGCGAGCTCCTACAATGAGCAGTTCTTC.